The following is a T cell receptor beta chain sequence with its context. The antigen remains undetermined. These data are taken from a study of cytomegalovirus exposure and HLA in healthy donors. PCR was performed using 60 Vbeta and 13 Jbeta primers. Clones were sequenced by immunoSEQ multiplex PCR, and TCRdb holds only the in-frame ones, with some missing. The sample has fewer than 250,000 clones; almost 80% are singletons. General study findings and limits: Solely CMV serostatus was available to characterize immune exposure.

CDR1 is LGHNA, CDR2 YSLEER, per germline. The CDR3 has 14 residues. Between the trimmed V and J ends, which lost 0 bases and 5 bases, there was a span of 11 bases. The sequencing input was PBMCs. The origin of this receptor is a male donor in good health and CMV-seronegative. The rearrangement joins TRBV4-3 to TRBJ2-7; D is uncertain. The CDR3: CASSQDYQIHEQYF. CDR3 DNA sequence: TGCGCCAGCAGCCAAGATTACCAGATCCACGAGCAGTACTTC.